The 8 T cell receptor beta chains below were found in one sample sequenced in a study of blood T cell repertoires in COVID-19. Clones were sequenced by immunoSEQ multiplex PCR, and TCRdb holds only the in-frame ones, with some missing. Of 200,000 to 250,000 clones listed, more than 80% were seen once; the top ten hold approximately 3.5%. The sample was PBMCs or T cells enriched from blood (not recorded which). The receptors stem from a woman between 18 and 29 years old in a cohort exposed to, infected with or recovered from COVID-19 (not recorded which).

V usage is TRBV19 and J usage is TRBJ1-4; TRBD1 aligns across 8 bases. Germline CDR1 reads LNHDA; CDR2 reads SQIVND (reference sequence). The length of the CDR3 is 17 residues. Germline trimming cut 5 bases from V and 4 bases from J; bases unmatched to any gene: 12. The CDR3 DNA reads TGTGCCAGTAGTCCCGACAGGGGCCGACTTCTTAATGAAAAACTGTTTTTT. It specifies CASSPDRGRLLNEKLFF.

The chain links TRBV5-1 to TRBJ1-1; 7 bases map to TRBD1. CDR1 SGHRS and CDR2 YFSETQ come from the germline V gene. Unmatched junction bases numbered 6, after V lost 0 bases and J lost 4 bases. CDR3 length: 15 residues. This chain's CDR3 is CASSLAGQGGTEAFF. The CDR3 DNA reads as TGCGCCAGCAGCTTGGCCGGTCAGGGGGGCACTGAAGCTTTCTTT.

The chain combines TRBV3-1 (or the pseudogene TRBV3-2) with TRBJ1-1; tentatively, D is TRBD1 (5 bases). Trimming removed 0 bases at V and 4 bases at J, with 18 bases between. The CDR3 is made up of 17 amino acids. Germline CDR1 and CDR2: LGHDT and YNNKEL (reference sequence). The CDR3 DNA reads as TGTGCCAGCAGCCAAGATTCCCGGGGGACCTGGGGCACTGAAGCTTTCTTT. Translated, it gives CASSQDSRGTWGTEAFF.

With regard to this clone: The junction differs from germline at one of its ends, possibly a read error. The V call is TRBV7-7, the J call TRBJ2-1, with 8 bases that match TRBD2. The CDR3 is 16 residues long. From germline, CDR1 is SSHAT and CDR2 FNYEAQ (reference sequence). The CDR3 spells CASSPGLAGIDNEQFF. CDR3 sequence (DNA): TGTGCTAGCAGCCCCGGTCTAGCGGGCATTGACAATGAGCAGTTCTTC.

This chain links TRBV2 with TRBJ2-7; maybe TRBD2 (5 bases). CDR3 size: 15 residues. V was trimmed by 5 bases and J by 1 base, leaving 15 bases between them. Germline CDR1 reads SNHLY; CDR2 reads FYNNEI. DNA for the CDR3: TGTGCCAGCAGTCCCATCGGCGGAGGATCCTACGAGCAGTACTTC. Translating it yields CASSPIGGGSYEQYF.

This clone came up once. A read error is possible here, since a much larger clone lies one base away. The chain couples TRBV6-5 to TRBJ2-3, with TRBD2 identical over 7 bases. Per the germline V gene, CDR1 is MNHEY and CDR2 is SVGAGI. CDR3 size: 15 residues. Trimming at V came to 0 bases and at J to 0 bases, leaving 0 bases not matched to a gene. The CDR3 bases are TGTGCCAGCAGTTACTCTAGCGGGAGCACAGATACGCAGTATTTT. Encoded protein: CASSYSSGSTDTQYF.

The rearrangement uses TRBV5-6 and TRBJ1-1; no firm D call. The germline V gene has CDR1 SGHDT and CDR2 YYEEEE. V was cut by 0 bases and J by 6 bases, with 9 bases left in between. CDR3 length equals 13 residues. CDR3 nucleotide sequence: TGTGCCAGCAGCTTGGCCGACAATCCTGAAGCTTTCTTT. Translating it yields CASSLADNPEAFF.

This chain uses TRBV6-5 with TRBJ2-7; no firm D call. CDR3 length: 11 amino acids. V was cut by 4 bases and J by 3 bases, with 4 bases left in between. The V gene's germline CDR1 is MNHEY and CDR2 SVGAGI. The CDR3 DNA reads TGTGCCAGCAGTTCCATCTACGAGCAGTACTTC. Translation gives CASSSIYEQYF.